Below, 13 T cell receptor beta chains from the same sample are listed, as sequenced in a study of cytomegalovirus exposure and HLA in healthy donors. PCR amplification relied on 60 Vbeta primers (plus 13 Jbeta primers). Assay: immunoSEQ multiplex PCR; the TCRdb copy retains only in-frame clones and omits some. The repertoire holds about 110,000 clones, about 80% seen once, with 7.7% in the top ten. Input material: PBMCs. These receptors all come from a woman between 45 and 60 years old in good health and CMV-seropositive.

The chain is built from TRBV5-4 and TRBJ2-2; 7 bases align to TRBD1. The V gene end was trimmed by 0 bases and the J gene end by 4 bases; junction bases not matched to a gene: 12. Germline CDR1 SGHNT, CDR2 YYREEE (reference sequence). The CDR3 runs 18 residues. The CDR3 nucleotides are TGTGCCAGCAGCTTGGCGAGACAGGGTTTTATGGGCACCGGGGAGCTGTTTTTT. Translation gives CASSLARQGFMGTGELFF.

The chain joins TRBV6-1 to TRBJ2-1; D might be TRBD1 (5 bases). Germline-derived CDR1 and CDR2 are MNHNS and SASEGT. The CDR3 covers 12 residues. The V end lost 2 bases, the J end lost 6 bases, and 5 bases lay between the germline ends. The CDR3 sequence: CASSERGNEQFF. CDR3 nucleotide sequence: TGTGCCAGCAGTGAAAGGGGCAATGAGCAGTTCTTC.

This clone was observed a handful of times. As DNA, the CDR3 is TGCGCCAGCAGCTTGGGTCCCAGGGTGGGGATGAACACTGAAGCTTTCTTT. Residues: CASSLGPRVGMNTEAFF. The gene calls are TRBV5-1 and TRBJ1-1; tentatively, D is TRBD1 (5 bases). The germline V gene encodes CDR1 SGHRS and CDR2 YFSETQ. The CDR3 is 17 residues long. V was trimmed by 0 bases and J by 0 bases, leaving 15 bases between them.

In nucleotides, the CDR3 is TGTGCCAGCAGTCCGACTAGCGTCCGCTACGAGCAGTACTTC. It yields the protein CASSPTSVRYEQYF. The chain couples TRBV27 to TRBJ2-7, with TRBD2 identical over 8 bases. CDR3 length equals 14 residues. J was trimmed by 3 bases and V by 5 bases; bases with no gene match: 6. Germline V lookup: CDR1 MNHEY, CDR2 SMNVEV (reference sequence).

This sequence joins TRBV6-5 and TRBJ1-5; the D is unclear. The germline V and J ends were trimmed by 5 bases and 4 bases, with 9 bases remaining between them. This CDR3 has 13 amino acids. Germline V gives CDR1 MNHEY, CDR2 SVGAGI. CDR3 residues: CASSEYENQPQHF. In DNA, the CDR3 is TGTGCCAGCAGTGAATATGAGAATCAGCCCCAGCATTTT.

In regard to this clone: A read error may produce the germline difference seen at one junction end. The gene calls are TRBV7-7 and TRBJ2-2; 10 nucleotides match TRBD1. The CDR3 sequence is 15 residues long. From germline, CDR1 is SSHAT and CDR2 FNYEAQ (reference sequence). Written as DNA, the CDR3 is TGTGCTAGCAGCCCGGACAGGGGGGACACCGGGGAGCTGTTTTTT. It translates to CASSPDRGDTGELFF.

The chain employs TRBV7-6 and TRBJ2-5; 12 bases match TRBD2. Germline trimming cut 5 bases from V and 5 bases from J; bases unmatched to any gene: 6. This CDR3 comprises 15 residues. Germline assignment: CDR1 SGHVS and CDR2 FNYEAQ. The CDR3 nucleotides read TGTGCCAGCAGCCCCGGACTAGCGGGACAGGAGACCCAGTACTTC. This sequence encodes CASSPGLAGQETQYF.

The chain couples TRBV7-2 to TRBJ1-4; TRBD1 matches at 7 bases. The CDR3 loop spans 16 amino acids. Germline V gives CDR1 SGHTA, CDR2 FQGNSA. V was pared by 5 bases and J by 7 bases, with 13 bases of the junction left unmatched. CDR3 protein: CASSPPPRQGVEKLFF. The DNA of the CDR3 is TGTGCCAGCAGCCCCCCGCCGCGACAGGGTGTTGAAAAACTGTTTTTT.

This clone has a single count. CDR3 in DNA: TGTGCCAGCAGCTTCGGGAGCGGGGGGACCGGGGAGCTGTTTTTT. The encoded protein is CASSFGSGGTGELFF. The chain is built from TRBV9 and TRBJ2-2; TRBD2 agrees at 9 bases. Germline lookup yields CDR1 SGDLS and CDR2 YYNGEE. V shed 4 bases and J 5 bases; nucleotides not matched to a gene: 6. CDR3 length: 15 residues.

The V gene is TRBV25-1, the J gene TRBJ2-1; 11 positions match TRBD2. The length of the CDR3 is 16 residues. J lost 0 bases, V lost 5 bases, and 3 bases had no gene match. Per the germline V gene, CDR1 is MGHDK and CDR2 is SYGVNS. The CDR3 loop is CASSSSGGVSYNEQFF. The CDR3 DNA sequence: TGTGCCAGCAGTAGTAGCGGGGGGGTCTCCTACAATGAGCAGTTCTTC. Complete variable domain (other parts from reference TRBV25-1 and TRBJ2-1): EADIYQTPRYLVIGTGKKITLECSQTMGHDKMYWYQQDPGMELHLIHYSYGVNSTEKGDLSSESTVSRIRTEHFPLTLESARPSHTSQYLCASSSSGGVSYNEQFFGPGTRLTVL.

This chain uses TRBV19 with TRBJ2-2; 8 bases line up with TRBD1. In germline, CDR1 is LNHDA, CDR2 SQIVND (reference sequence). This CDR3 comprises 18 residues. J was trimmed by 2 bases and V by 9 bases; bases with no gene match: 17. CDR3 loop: CARDQGRLDRGNTGELFF. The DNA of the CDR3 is TGTGCCAGAGACCAGGGGCGCTTAGACAGGGGTAACACCGGGGAGCTGTTTTTT.

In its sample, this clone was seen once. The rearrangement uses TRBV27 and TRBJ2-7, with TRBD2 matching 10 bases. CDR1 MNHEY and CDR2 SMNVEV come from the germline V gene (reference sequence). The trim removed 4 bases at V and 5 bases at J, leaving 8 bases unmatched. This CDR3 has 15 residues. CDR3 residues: CASSSSGSFLNEQYF. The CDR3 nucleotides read TGTGCCAGCAGTTCTAGCGGGAGCTTCCTTAACGAGCAGTACTTC.

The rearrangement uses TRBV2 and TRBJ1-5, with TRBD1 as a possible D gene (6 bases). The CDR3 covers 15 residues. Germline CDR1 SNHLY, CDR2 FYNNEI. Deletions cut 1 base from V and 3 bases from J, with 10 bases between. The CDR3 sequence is CASSEEAGDNQPQHF. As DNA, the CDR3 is TGTGCCAGCAGTGAAGAAGCAGGGGACAATCAGCCCCAGCATTTT.